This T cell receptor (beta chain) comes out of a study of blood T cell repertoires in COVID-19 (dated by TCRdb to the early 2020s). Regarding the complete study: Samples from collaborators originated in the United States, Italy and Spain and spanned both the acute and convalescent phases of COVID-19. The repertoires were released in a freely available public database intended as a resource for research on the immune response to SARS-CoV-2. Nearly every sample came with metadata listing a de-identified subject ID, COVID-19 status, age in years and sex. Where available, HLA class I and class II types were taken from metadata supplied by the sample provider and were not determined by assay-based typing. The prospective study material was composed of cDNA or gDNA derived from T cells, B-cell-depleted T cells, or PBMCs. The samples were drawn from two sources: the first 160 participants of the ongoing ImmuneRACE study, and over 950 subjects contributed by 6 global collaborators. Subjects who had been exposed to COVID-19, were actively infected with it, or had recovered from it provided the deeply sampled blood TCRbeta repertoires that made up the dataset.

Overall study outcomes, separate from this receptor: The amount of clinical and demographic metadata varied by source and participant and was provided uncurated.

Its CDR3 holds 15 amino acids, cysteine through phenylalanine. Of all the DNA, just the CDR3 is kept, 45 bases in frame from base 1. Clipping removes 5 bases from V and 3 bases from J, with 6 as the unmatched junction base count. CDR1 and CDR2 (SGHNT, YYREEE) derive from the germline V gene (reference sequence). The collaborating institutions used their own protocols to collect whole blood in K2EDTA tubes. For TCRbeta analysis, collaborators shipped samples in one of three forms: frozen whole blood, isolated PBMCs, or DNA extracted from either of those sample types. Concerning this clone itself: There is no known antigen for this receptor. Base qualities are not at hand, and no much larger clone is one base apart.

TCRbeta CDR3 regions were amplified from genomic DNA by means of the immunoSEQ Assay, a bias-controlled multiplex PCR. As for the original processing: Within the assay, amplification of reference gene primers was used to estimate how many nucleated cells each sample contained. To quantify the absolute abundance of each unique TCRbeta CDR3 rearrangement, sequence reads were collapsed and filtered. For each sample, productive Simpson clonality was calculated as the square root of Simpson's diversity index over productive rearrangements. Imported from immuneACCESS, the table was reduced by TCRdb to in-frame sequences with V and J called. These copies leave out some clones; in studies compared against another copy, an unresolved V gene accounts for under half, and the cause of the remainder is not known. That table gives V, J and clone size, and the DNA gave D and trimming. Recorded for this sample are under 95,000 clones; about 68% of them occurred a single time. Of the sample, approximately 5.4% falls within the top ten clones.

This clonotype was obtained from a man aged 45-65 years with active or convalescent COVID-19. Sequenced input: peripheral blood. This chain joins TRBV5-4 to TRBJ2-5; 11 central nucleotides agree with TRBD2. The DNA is TGTGCCAGCAGTTCTTTAGCGGGGGGGGAAGAGACCCAGTACTTC. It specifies CASSSLAGGEETQYF. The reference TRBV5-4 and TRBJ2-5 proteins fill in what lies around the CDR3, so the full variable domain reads ETGVTQSPTHLIKTRGQQVTLRCSSQSGHNTVSWYQQALGQGPQFIFQYYREEENGRGNFPPRFSGLQFPNYSSELNVNALELDDSALYLCASSSLAGGEETQYFGPGTRLLVL.